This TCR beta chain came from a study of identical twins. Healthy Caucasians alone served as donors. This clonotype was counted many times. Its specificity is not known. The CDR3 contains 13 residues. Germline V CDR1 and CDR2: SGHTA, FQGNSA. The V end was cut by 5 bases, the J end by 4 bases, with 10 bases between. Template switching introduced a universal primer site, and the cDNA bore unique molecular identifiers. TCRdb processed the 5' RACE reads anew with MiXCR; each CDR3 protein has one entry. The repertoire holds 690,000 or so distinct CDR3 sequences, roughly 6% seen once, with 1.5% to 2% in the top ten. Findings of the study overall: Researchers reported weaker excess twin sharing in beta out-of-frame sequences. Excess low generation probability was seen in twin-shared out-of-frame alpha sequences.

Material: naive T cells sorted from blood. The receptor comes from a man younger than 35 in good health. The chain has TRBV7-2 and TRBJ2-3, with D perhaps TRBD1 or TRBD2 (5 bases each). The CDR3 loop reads CASSDQGPDTQYF. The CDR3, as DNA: TGTGCCAGCAGCGATCAGGGACCAGATACGCAGTATTTT.